A single T cell receptor beta chain is shown here with its context. Its antigen is unidentified. From germline, CDR1 is DFQATT and CDR2 SNEGSKA (reference sequence). This CDR3 has 17 residues. Trimming at V came to 5 bases and at J to 15 bases, leaving 22 bases not matched to a gene. Then a second PCR, running roughly 7 to 11 cycles, was carried out with a sample-barcoded 5' primer and a J-beta primer mix. TCRdb reanalysed the 5' RACE reads using MiXCR and keeps one entry per CDR3 protein. This table holds more than 700,000 distinct CDR3 sequences, roughly 50% found once. The data belong to a study of blood T cells in healthy people across ages. Study in general: The template switching approach captured approximately one barcoded beta molecule for every two T cells.

Study results and caveats: The unknown donor CMV status may have confounded expanded clonotype changes.

The J gene is TRBJ2-1, the V gene TRBV20-1, with 13 nucleotides matching TRBD2. The source is a man at least 80 years old in good health. Sequenced material: blood. The CDR3 bases are TGCAGTGCTCCGGATCCGGGACTAGCGGGGACCCCGCAAATCCCGTTCTTC. Its translation: CSAPDPGLAGTPQIPFF.